This TCR beta chain was captured by sequencing in a study of cytomegalovirus exposure and HLA in healthy donors. Trimming shortened V by 1 base and J by 7 bases, and 17 bases separated the two germline ends. The CDR3 is 17 amino acids. The germline V gene encodes CDR1 SNHLY and CDR2 FYNNEI. This clone has just one count. A multiplex PCR was run with 60 Vbeta primers and 13 Jbeta primers. The assay was immunoSEQ multiplex PCR, and TCRdb's table has in-frame clones only and misses some. The top ten hold more than 0.95% of the sample, which has about 140,000 clones, roughly three quarters seen once. Sequenced sample: PBMCs. This TCR was sampled from a man between 18 and 29 years old in good health and CMV-seronegative. The chain has TRBV2 and TRBJ1-6; D may be TRBD1 (5 bases). CDR3 residues: CASSEVSGLRTNSPLHF. For the CDR3, the DNA is TGTGCCAGCAGTGAAGTGTCAGGGCTGCGCACGAATTCACCCCTCCACTTT.